This T cell receptor (beta chain) was sequenced during a study of sequential checkpoint blockade in melanoma. About the research overall: DNA from some 84 pretreatment tumor samples underwent TCRβ immunosequencing. Around 21 patients had matched tumor biopsies before treatment and at week 13 after nivolumab or ipilimumab alone. The study, taken as a whole, reports: Response in arm A was associated with pretreatment TIL clonality.

Produced via immunoSEQ multiplex PCR; TCRdb's table is partial and in-frame only. The table has more than 2,000 clones, approximately 21% seen once. The CDR3 length is 13 residues. Germline assignment: CDR1 SQVTM and CDR2 ANQGSEA. V shed 7 bases and J shed 3 bases, with 12 bases lying between them. Regarding treatment: randomized to nivolumab then ipilimumab (arm A) or the reverse (arm B). As for this clone: Its target is not known.

The chain is built from TRBV29-1 and TRBJ1-4, with D hard to call. The receptor's source is a human donor with melanoma. The source material was tumor tissue (inferred from file names), sampled from a patient given nivolumab and ipilimumab in sequence. The CDR3 DNA is TGCAGCGCGAACGGGGATCCTAATGAAAAACTGTTTTTT. Protein: CSANGDPNEKLFF.